Detailed here is one TCR beta chain. What it recognizes is unknown. The sample is drawn from a study of T-cell memory formation after mild COVID-19. Study results and caveats: Clones that shrank (day 15 to 85) were balanced CD4/CD8, whereas later expanders leaned CD4+. The CD4+ clones that contracted clustered mainly within CM and EM, and the CD8+ clones concentrated in EMRA.

cDNA libraries for TCR alpha and TCR beta, carrying sample barcodes and UMIs, came from 5'RACE with constant-segment primers. TCRdb called the 5' RACE reads again in MiXCR, with one record for every CDR3 protein. The table records 500,000 to 600,000 distinct CDR3 sequences, approximately 18% of them present only once. Trimming removed 4 bases at V and 2 bases at J, with 12 bases between. Looked up from germline, CDR1 is KGHSH and CDR2 is LQKENI. The CDR3 sequence is 15 residues long. The V gene is TRBV18, the J gene TRBJ2-1; possibly TRBD2 for D (7 bases). Sequenced material: PBMCs or a T cell subset sorted from them (not recorded which). The sequence derives from an adult woman who had mild COVID-19 (a few samples of this study predate the infection). Cell type and time point are not known. The CDR3 DNA reads as TGTGCCAGCTCACGGGGGGCGGGAGCCTACAATGAGCAGTTCTTC. It translates to CASSRGAGAYNEQFF.